These 6 T cell receptor beta chains came from one sample sequenced in a study of blood T cells in healthy people across ages. A second about 7 to 11 cycle PCR used barcoded and J-beta primers. TCRdb fed the 5' RACE reads into MiXCR, producing one record per CDR3 protein. The sample holds some 1.6 million distinct CDR3 sequences, roughly a third seen once. The sample consisted of blood. Receptor source: a young woman in good health.

This clonotype was seen a few times. The chain uses TRBV10-3 and TRBJ2-5; no clear D gene. The germline V gene encodes CDR1 ENHRY and CDR2 SYGVKD. The CDR3 has 14 residues. The V end was cut by 4 bases, the J end by 5 bases, with 14 bases between. CDR3 sequence: CAISGTGVEETQYF. The DNA of the CDR3 is TGTGCCATCAGTGGGACGGGCGTAGAGGAGACCCAGTACTTC.

This clonotype turned up a few times. The chain carries TRBV5-1 and TRBJ2-7; 7 bases fit TRBD2. Germline V lookup: CDR1 SGHRS, CDR2 YFSETQ. The CDR3 runs to 16 residues. The trim removed 4 bases at V and 4 bases at J, leaving 14 bases unmatched. The CDR3 here is CASSPPLLASGYEQYF. The DNA of the CDR3 is TGCGCCAGCAGCCCGCCCTTACTAGCGAGCGGGTACGAGCAGTACTTC.

The chain combines TRBV19 with TRBJ2-4; either TRBD1 or TRBD2 may supply D (5 bases each). Germline CDR1 and CDR2: LNHDA and SQIVND (reference sequence). Trimming removed 5 bases at V and 7 bases at J, with 18 bases between. The CDR3 sequence is 15 residues long. The CDR3, as DNA: TGTGCCAGTAGTGCCGGGGACGGGATGGAGAACATTCAGTACTTC. This gives the protein CASSAGDGMENIQYF. The whole variable domain, filled in from reference TRBV19 and TRBJ2-4, reads DGGITQSPKYLFRKEGQNVTLSCEQNLNHDAMYWYRQDPGQGLRLIYYSQIVNDFQKGDIAEGYSVSREKKESFPLTVTSAQKNPTAFYLCASSAGDGMENIQYFGAGTRLSVL.

The chain employs TRBV28 and TRBJ1-5; TRBD1 might be the D (6 bases). The V gene's germline CDR1 is MDHEN and CDR2 SYDVKM. CDR3 length: 12 amino acids. CDR3 loop: CAVQGKDQPQHF. The CDR3 region has the DNA TGTGCGGTACAGGGAAAGGATCAGCCCCAGCATTTT. Full variable domain (missing parts from reference TRBV28 and TRBJ1-5): DVKVTQSSRYLVKRTGEKVFLECVQDMDHENMFWYRQDPGLGLRLIYFSYDVKMKEKGDIPEGYSVSREKKERFSLILESASTNQTSMYLCAVQGKDQPQHFGDGTRLSIL.

The table lists this clonotype with a few counts. The V and J genes are TRBV7-2 and TRBJ2-3; the D gene could be TRBD1 or TRBD2 (5 bases each). V was cut by 0 bases and J by 6 bases, with 22 bases left in between. The CDR3 covers 18 residues. Germline-derived CDR1 and CDR2 are SGHTA and FQGNSA. The CDR3 loop reads CASSLAYRRTPKGDTQYF. The CDR3 coding sequence is TGTGCCAGCAGCTTAGCATATCGGAGGACTCCAAAGGGGGATACGCAGTATTTT. The variable domain in full, with the rest retrieved from reference TRBV7-2 and TRBJ2-3, is GAGVSQSPSNKVTEKGKDVELRCDPISGHTALYWYRQSLGQGLEFLIYFQGNSAPDKSGLPSDRFSAERTGGSVSTLTIQRTQQEDSAVYLCASSLAYRRTPKGDTQYFGPGTRLTVL.

The genes are TRBV9 and TRBJ2-7; no firm D call. There are 14 residues in the CDR3. Trimming stripped 0 bases from V and 1 base from J, with 8 bases between. Germline loops: CDR1 SGDLS, CDR2 YYNGEE. This chain's CDR3 is CASSVGGESYEQYF. The CDR3 coding sequence is TGTGCCAGCAGCGTAGGTGGCGAGTCCTACGAGCAGTACTTC.